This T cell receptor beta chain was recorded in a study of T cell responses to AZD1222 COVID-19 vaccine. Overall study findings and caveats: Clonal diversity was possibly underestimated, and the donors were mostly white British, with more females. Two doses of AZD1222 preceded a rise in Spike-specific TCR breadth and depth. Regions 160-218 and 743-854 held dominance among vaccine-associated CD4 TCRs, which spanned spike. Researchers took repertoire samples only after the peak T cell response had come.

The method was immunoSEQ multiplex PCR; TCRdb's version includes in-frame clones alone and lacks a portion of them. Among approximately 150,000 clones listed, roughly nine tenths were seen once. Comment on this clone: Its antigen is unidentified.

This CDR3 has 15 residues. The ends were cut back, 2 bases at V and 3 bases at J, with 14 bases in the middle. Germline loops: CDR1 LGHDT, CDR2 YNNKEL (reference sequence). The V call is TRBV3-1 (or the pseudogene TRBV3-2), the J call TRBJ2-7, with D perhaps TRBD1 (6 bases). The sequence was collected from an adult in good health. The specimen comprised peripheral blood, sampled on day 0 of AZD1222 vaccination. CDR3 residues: CASSQLFTGSYEQYF. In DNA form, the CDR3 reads TGTGCCAGCAGCCAACTTTTTACAGGGAGCTACGAGCAGTACTTC.